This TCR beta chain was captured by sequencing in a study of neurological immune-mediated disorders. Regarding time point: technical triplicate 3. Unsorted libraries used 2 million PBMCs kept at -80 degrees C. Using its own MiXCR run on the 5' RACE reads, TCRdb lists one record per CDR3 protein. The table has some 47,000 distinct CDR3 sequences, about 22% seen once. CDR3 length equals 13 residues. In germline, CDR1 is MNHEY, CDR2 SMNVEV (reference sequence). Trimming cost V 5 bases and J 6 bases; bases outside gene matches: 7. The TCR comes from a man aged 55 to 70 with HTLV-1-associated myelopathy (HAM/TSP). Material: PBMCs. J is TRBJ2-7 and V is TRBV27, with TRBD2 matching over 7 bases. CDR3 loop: CASSTWGGREQYF. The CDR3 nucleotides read TGTGCCAGCAGTACATGGGGGGGTCGCGAGCAGTACTTC.